This TCR beta chain comes out of a study of cytomegalovirus exposure and HLA in healthy donors. About the study: When 398 donors were genotyped, about 81% of them were found to fall in the Caucasian-associated ancestry cluster. Findings and caveats of the study: Some V segments (TRBV6-2 and TRBV6-3 among them) were excluded as indistinguishable.

A word on this clone: Its antigen is unidentified.

CDR3 length equals 18 residues. The junction had 8 bases not matched to a gene; V was cut back by 2 bases and J by 1 base. Looked up from germline, CDR1 is SGHRS and CDR2 is YFSETQ. PCR employed 60 Vbeta and 13 Jbeta primers. Sequenced by immunoSEQ multiplex PCR; TCRdb stores in-frame clones only, minus some. Of about 120,000 clones listed, around 74% are singletons. The sample taken for sequencing was PBMCs. V and J are TRBV5-1 and TRBJ2-1, with 11 bases lining up with TRBD1. This sequence was found in a man in his fifties or sixties in good health and CMV-seropositive. CDR3 sequence reads: CASSLGPGTGGSYNEQFF. The CDR3 nucleotides read TGCGCCAGCAGCTTAGGCCCCGGGACAGGGGGTTCCTACAATGAGCAGTTCTTC.